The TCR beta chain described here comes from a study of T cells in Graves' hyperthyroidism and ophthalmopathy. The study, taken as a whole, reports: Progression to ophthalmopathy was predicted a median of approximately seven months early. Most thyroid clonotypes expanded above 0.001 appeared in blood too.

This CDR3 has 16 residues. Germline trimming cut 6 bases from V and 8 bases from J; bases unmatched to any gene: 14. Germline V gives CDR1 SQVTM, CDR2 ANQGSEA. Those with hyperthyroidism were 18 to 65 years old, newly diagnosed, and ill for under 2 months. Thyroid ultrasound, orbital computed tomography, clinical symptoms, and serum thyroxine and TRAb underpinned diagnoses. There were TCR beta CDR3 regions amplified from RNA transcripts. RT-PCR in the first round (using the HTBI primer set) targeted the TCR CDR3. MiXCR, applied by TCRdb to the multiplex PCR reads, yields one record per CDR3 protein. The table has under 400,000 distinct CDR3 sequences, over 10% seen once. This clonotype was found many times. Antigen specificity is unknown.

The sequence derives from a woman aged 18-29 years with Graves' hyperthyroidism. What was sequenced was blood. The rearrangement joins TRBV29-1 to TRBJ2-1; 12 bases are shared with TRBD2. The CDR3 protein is CSVLPSSGRDNDEQFF. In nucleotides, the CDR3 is TGCAGCGTCCTACCCTCTAGCGGGAGGGATAATGATGAGCAGTTCTTC.